The subject of this entry is one TCR beta chain. This clone has a handful of counts. Its antigen is currently not known. Base-call qualities are not available, and no considerably larger clone is one nucleotide away. The source of the sample is a study of neoadjuvant anti-PD-1 for oral cavity cancer (dated by TCRdb to the early 2020s). Context from the whole study: Patients mostly received three to four biweekly doses of nivolumab at 3 mg/kg before curative-intent surgical resection. Patients without progression received a fourth nivolumab dose around day 43 and underwent definitive surgical resection on days 50-56. Responders were defined as patients with complete response, partial response or stable disease by RECIST 1.1; non-responders were defined as patients with progression. There were about a dozen patients in the parent correlative cohort, and the response rate was 33%.

The CDR3 goes from the cysteine to the phenylalanine over 16 residues. Only the CDR3 DNA is retained, 48 bases long and in frame from the first base. The germline V gene sets CDR1 to SGHTA and CDR2 to FQGNSA. The junction shows trimming of 6 bases on V and 8 bases on J, plus 22 bases between the germline ends. PBMC libraries used mostly approximately 500 ng of input genomic DNA for deep sequencing, with six replicates per sample. The immunoSEQ hsTCRbeta kit was used to prepare TCRbeta libraries, following the manufacturer's instructions. An Illumina NovaSeq 6000 S4 flow cell was used to sequence the final libraries, which had first been combined to 3 nM. The source study handled its data this way. The immunoSEQ Analyzer handled quality control and preprocessing of the raw data. The analysis was restricted to productive rearrangements, with each unique CDR3 amino acid sequence defining a clonotype. Using the R package tcR, the researchers computed the Gini-Simpson index as their estimate of repertoire clonality. Student's t test was used to compare Gini indices, and Pearson correlation was used to assess associations with tumor size change. TCRdb mirrors the immuneACCESS table, restricted to in-frame sequences. Some clones are absent from its copies; in checked studies, under half trace to an unresolved V gene, and the reason for the others is unknown. D and trimming were read from the DNA, whereas the V and J calls and clone size are those reported in that table. The sample table lists roughly 14,000 clones, around 75% of them with a count of one. Approximately 3.1% of the sample goes to the ten largest clones.

Summary of the overall study and its limitations: The TCR analyses had only a few patients in each response group, and the authors called for validation in larger cohorts. Within PBMCs, T cell clonality (Gini index) was significantly higher in non-responders than responders after neoadjuvant nivolumab. Higher pretreatment blood TCRbeta clonality and lower post-treatment tumor TCRbeta clonality were correlated with higher pretreatment blood Treg/Th17 ratios.

The sample's time point label, in plain terms: before neoadjuvant nivolumab. None of the patients had received prior systemic or radiation treatment, and all were newly diagnosed with stage II-IVA oral cavity squamous cell carcinoma. Everyone in the cohort had locally advanced, HPV-negative oral cavity squamous cell carcinoma. Peripheral blood mononuclear cells were analyzed directly, without maintenance or expansion in culture. Samples came from a longitudinal correlative study of a single-arm phase II trial of neoadjuvant nivolumab in oral cavity squamous cell carcinoma. Genomic DNA-based TCRbeta sequencing was performed on subject-matched pre- and post-treatment PBMCs and tumors from three responders and three non-responders. Peripheral blood mononuclear cells were collected before nivolumab treatment and again after treatment, at the time of surgery. Genomic DNA was isolated from PBMCs using the Maxwell RSC DNA from Cells kit.

The sample here was PBMCs, taken before nivolumab (anti-PD-1) treatment. The TCR sequence derives from a person aged 40-85 years with oral cavity squamous cell carcinoma. The sequence joins TRBV7-2 to TRBJ1-4; the D region possibly corresponds to TRBD1 (5 bases align). CDR3 region: CASRSRIDDRREKLFF. The nucleotides read TGTGCCAGCAGGTCCAGGATTGATGACAGAAGGGAAAAACTGTTTTTT.